Only a few counts were recorded for the clone carrying this TCR beta chain. The record originates from a study of T-cell reconstitution after alpha-beta-depleted transplantation in children. Deletions cut 0 bases from V and 7 bases from J, with 10 bases between. Germline V gene data show CDR1 as DFQATT and CDR2 as SNEGSKA (reference sequence). The CDR3 sequence is 13 residues long. Unique molecular identifiers were used in preparing the TCRbeta library. TCRdb re-called the PCR reads with MiXCR, one entry per CDR3 protein. The table lists about 600,000 distinct CDR3 sequences, about 11% of them singletons.

The chain recombines TRBV20-1 with TRBJ1-5, with no clear D. This receptor was obtained from a human donor who donated a stem cell graft to a child with acute myeloid leukemia. This specimen consisted of PBMCs from the stem cell graft donor, obtained from the stem cell graft. The CDR3: CSAREVIAQPQHF. DNA of the CDR3: TGCAGTGCTAGAGAGGTGATCGCCCAGCCCCAGCATTTT.